This TCR beta chain was sequenced during a study of blood T cell repertoires in COVID-19. The overall study: Material from acute and convalescent COVID-19 was sourced from the United States, Italy and Spain. T cells, B-cell-depleted T cells, or PBMCs provided the cDNA or gDNA that served as material.

Per the authors' pipeline: Amplification of reference gene primers provided the estimated nucleated cell counts. The assay was immunoSEQ multiplex PCR, and TCRdb's table has in-frame clones only and misses some. V and J calls and clone size come straight from that table; D and trimming were deduced from the DNA. The sample holds roughly 230,000 clones, around 83% seen once. The count of this clone is one. CDR1 SNHLY and CDR2 FYNNEI come from the germline V gene. Germline trimming cut 6 bases from V and 6 bases from J; bases unmatched to any gene: 7. CDR3 length: 14 residues. This rearrangement joins TRBV2 to TRBJ2-3, with 9 positions matching TRBD1. This TCR derives from a man aged 40-49 years with active or convalescent COVID-19. Sequencing was carried out using peripheral blood. The DNA for the CDR3 is TGTGCCAGCAGAGTTACAGGGGGCGGCGATACGCAGTATTTT. It translates to CASRVTGGGDTQYF.